Listed below are T cell receptor beta chains from one sample, sequenced in a study of cytomegalovirus exposure and HLA in healthy donors. Generated by immunoSEQ multiplex PCR, the TCRdb table keeps only in-frame clones and is missing some. This sample yields under 250,000 clones, of which 78% are seen a single time; about 0.45% belongs to the top ten. Material for sequencing was PBMCs. The origin of the receptors is a boy between 10 and 17 years old in good health and CMV-seronegative. CDR3s include the opening cysteine and the closing phenylalanine or tryptophan. Each record gives: clone size, D gene, V gene, J gene, CDR3 protein, CDR3 DNA. D genes are given only for firm matches. Only part of the rows carry a size: once, few, many, or a class if the clone is expanded.

once	TRBD2	TRBV6-1	TRBJ2-3	CASSENQALKRGSTDTQYF	TGTGCCAGCAGTGAAAATCAGGCCTTAAAGCGGGGGAGCACAGATACGCAGTATTTT
-	-	TRBV9	TRBJ2-1	CASSVRRGSYNEQFF	TGTGCCAGCAGCGTTCGGCGCGGTTCCTACAATGAGCAGTTCTTC
-	-	TRBV30	TRBJ1-2	CAWSVDYQGSGYTF	TGTGCCTGGAGTGTAGATTACCAGGGGAGTGGCTACACCTTC
-	TRBD1	TRBV2	TRBJ2-7	CASSQGAYEQYF	TGTGCCAGCAGCCAGGGGGCATACGAGCAGTACTTC
-	TRBD1	TRBV19	TRBJ2-2	CASSIGTGVLGELFF	TGTGCCAGTAGTATTGGGACAGGGGTTCTCGGGGAGCTGTTTTTT
-	TRBD1	TRBV5-1	TRBJ1-1	CASSLGVDRVNTEAFF	TGCGCCAGCAGCTTAGGGGTTGACAGGGTGAACACTGAAGCTTTCTTT
-	-	TRBV7-3	TRBJ1-2	CASSPQGRGYGYTF	TGTGCCAGCAGCCCACAGGGCAGAGGCTATGGCTACACCTTC
-	-	TRBV5-1	TRBJ1-3	CASSLVPGSGNTIYF	TGCGCCAGCAGCTTGGTCCCGGGTTCTGGAAACACCATATATTTT
few	TRBD2	TRBV7-6	TRBJ2-3	CASSFSGGAATDTQYF	TGTGCCAGCAGCTTTAGCGGGGGGGCCGCGACAGATACGCAGTATTTT
few	TRBD1	TRBV18	TRBJ2-1	CASSLDREPRQFF	TGTGCCAGCTCACTCGACAGGGAACCACGGCAGTTCTTC
-	-	TRBV7-9	TRBJ2-3	CASSLRGGSSTDTQYF	TGTGCCAGCAGCTTAAGGGGGGGCTCAAGCACAGATACGCAGTATTTT
-	-	TRBV6-1	TRBJ1-2	CASRSGGVGYGYTF	TGTGCCAGCAGATCAGGCGGGGTTGGCTATGGCTACACCTTC
-	TRBD1	TRBV30	TRBJ2-2	CAWRRPRQGTFTGELFF	TGTGCCTGGAGGCGCCCGCGACAGGGGACTTTCACCGGGGAGCTGTTTTTT
few	-	TRBV12-2	TRBJ2-7	CASRSPRDYEQYF	TGTGCAAGTCGCTCCCCTCGGGACTACGAGCAGTACTTC
-	TRBD1	TRBV4-1	TRBJ2-2	CASSQDRAGGTGELFF	TGCGCCAGCAGCCAAGATCGGGCAGGGGGAACCGGGGAGCTGTTTTTT
-	TRBD2	TRBV19	TRBJ2-7	CARLAGRTYEQYF	TGTGCCAGACTAGCGGGCCGCACCTACGAGCAGTACTTC
-	TRBD2	TRBV2	TRBJ2-1	CASSEPSGSGYNEQFF	TGTGCCAGCAGTGAGCCTAGCGGGAGTGGTTACAATGAGCAGTTCTTC
-	-	TRBV19	TRBJ2-1	CASSLLMSSYNEQFF	TGTGCCAGTAGCCTACTAATGAGCTCCTACAATGAGCAGTTCTTC
-	-	TRBV4-2	TRBJ2-1	CASSQLTEARGEQFF	TGTGCCAGCAGCCAACTTACCGAGGCCCGGGGTGAGCAGTTCTTC
-	-	TRBV5-5	TRBJ2-7	CASSLASGPEQYF	TGTGCCAGCAGCTTGGCGTCAGGGCCCGAGCAGTACTTC
-	-	TRBV6-6	TRBJ2-2	CASRSGQNANTGELFF	TGTGCCAGCAGATCCGGACAGAACGCGAACACCGGGGAGCTGTTTTTT
-	TRBD1	TRBV5-1	TRBJ1-2	CASSLTGVGYGYTF	TGCGCCAGCAGCCTGACAGGGGTTGGATATGGCTACACCTTC
-	-	TRBV2	TRBJ1-1	CASRGERSTEAFF	TGTGCCAGCCGGGGGGAGAGGAGCACTGAAGCTTTCTTT
-	TRBD1	TRBV27	TRBJ2-7	CASSLSRYRGQEQYF	TGTGCCAGCAGTTTATCGCGGTACAGGGGGCAAGAGCAGTACTTC
-	-	TRBV6-1	TRBJ2-7	CASSEWTQRYEQYF	TGTGCCAGCAGTGAATGGACACAGAGGTACGAGCAGTACTTC
-	-	TRBV2	TRBJ2-2	CASNSQGGLNTGELFF	TGTGCCAGCAACAGCCAGGGGGGCCTCAACACCGGGGAGCTGTTTTTT
-	-	TRBV11-2	TRBJ1-1	CASSFGQLNTEAFF	TGTGCCAGCAGCTTTGGACAGTTGAACACTGAAGCTTTCTTT
-	TRBD1	TRBV11-1	TRBJ1-1	CASTVWGTGTIGTEAFF	TGTGCCAGCACCGTCTGGGGGACAGGGACTATAGGCACTGAAGCTTTCTTT
-	-	TRBV11-3	TRBJ1-5	CASRYYTDHRANQPQHF	TGTGCCAGCCGCTATTATACCGACCACAGGGCGAATCAGCCCCAGCATTTT
-	TRBD2	TRBV5-4	TRBJ2-7	CASSLSGRTDYEQYF	TGTGCCAGCAGCCTAAGCGGGAGGACTGACTACGAGCAGTACTTC
-	TRBD2	TRBV2	TRBJ2-2	CASSEARTSGGTGELFF	TGTGCCAGCAGTGAAGCGAGGACTAGCGGGGGGACCGGGGAGCTGTTTTTT
-	-	TRBV10-1	TRBJ1-4	CASSEPPEVEFNEKLFF	TGCGCCAGCAGCGAGCCCCCGGAGGTGGAGTTTAATGAAAAACTGTTTTTT
-	TRBD1	TRBV19	TRBJ1-3	CASSIPGGRNTIYF	TGTGCCAGTAGTATTCCAGGGGGCAGGAACACCATATATTTT
-	-	TRBV2	TRBJ2-3	CASRRSTDTQYF	TGTGCCAGCAGGCGGAGCACAGATACGCAGTATTTT
-	TRBD1	TRBV19	TRBJ1-2	CASRRDRASDYGYTF	TGTGCCAGTAGGAGGGACAGGGCCTCGGACTATGGCTACACCTTC
-	TRBD1	TRBV27	TRBJ1-5	CASSAGQLVQPQHF	TGTGCCAGCAGTGCGGGACAGCTCGTTCAGCCCCAGCATTTT
-	-	TRBV2	TRBJ1-1	CASRKQVINTEAFF	TGTGCCAGCAGGAAACAGGTGATAAACACTGAAGCTTTCTTT
-	-	TRBV30	TRBJ1-2	CAWSVGSGVGYTF	TGTGCCTGGAGTGTAGGGTCAGGGGTTGGCTACACCTTC
-	TRBD2	TRBV25-1	TRBJ2-3	CASRTSGGRGDTQYF	TGTGCCAGCAGGACTAGCGGGGGGCGGGGAGATACGCAGTATTTT
-	-	TRBV18	TRBJ2-1	CASSPSRLAENEQFF	TGTGCCAGCTCACCGAGCAGGCTAGCTGAGAATGAGCAGTTCTTC
-	-	TRBV5-1	TRBJ1-1	CASTGNTEAFF	TGCGCCAGCACCGGGAACACTGAAGCTTTCTTT
-	TRBD1	TRBV11-3	TRBJ1-1	CASSLFRQGPPSFTEAFF	TGTGCCAGCAGCTTATTCCGACAGGGGCCACCCAGTTTCACTGAAGCTTTCTTT
-	TRBD1	TRBV6-1	TRBJ2-2	CASTGTANTGELFF	TGTGCCAGCACTGGGACAGCGAACACCGGGGAGCTGTTTTTT
-	TRBD2	TRBV2	TRBJ2-3	CASSLAGVSTDTQYF	TGTGCCAGCAGCTTAGCGGGGGTTAGCACAGATACGCAGTATTTT
-	TRBD2	TRBV29-1	TRBJ2-7	CSGRAGGPVAEQYF	TGCAGCGGGCGAGCGGGAGGGCCAGTGGCCGAGCAGTACTTC
-	-	TRBV18	TRBJ1-5	CASSPFGTDDQPQHF	TGTGCCAGCTCACCATTCGGGACTGATGATCAGCCCCAGCATTTT
-	TRBD1	TRBV5-5	TRBJ1-2	CASSQLTGGFYGYTF	TGTGCCAGCAGCCAATTGACAGGGGGCTTCTATGGCTACACCTTC
-	-	TRBV4-1	TRBJ1-3	CASSQASVEAFSGNTIYF	TGCGCCAGCAGCCAAGCAAGTGTAGAAGCCTTTTCTGGAAACACCATATATTTT
-	-	TRBV11-1	TRBJ2-7	CASSPNIGLPREQYF	TGTGCCAGCAGCCCCAACATCGGACTACCCCGCGAGCAGTACTTC
-	-	TRBV7-9	TRBJ1-2	CASSLGGGSGYTF	TGTGCCAGCAGCTTAGGTGGAGGGTCAGGCTACACCTTC